The present TCR beta chain was sequenced within a study of early T cells in non-severe SARS-CoV-2 infection. Study-level points and caveats: The study's VDJdb matching favored anti-spike CD8 responses and missed private and CD4 specificities.

Notes on this clonotype: Its antigen remains unknown.

V shed 10 bases and J 1 base; nucleotides not matched to a gene: 4. The CDR3 has 14 amino acids. Germline V gene sequence: CDR1 SNHLY, CDR2 FYNNEI. TCRdb re-called the 5' RACE reads with MiXCR, one entry per CDR3 protein. The sample records 100,000 to 150,000 distinct CDR3 sequences, approximately 15% being singletons. The sample was whole blood. The rearrangement uses TRBV2 and TRBJ2-5; TRBD2 aligns across 12 bases. This receptor was obtained from an adult who was a healthcare worker with PCR-confirmed SARS-CoV-2 infection or an uninfected control (not recorded which). Here the CDR3 DNA reads TGTGCCAACCAACTAGCGGGGGGCCAAGAGACCCAGTACTTC. Its protein product is CANQLAGGQETQYF.